This record concerns one T cell receptor (beta chain) sequence. Its antigen remains unknown. The data were obtained in a study of chemoradiotherapy in HPV16-positive cancers. Study-level background: Candidate HPV-specific clones and shared TCR motifs came from a couple of HPV16-positive patients. Findings and caveats of the study: Only two HPV16-positive patients supplied the functional HPV-specificity definition. During treatment, candidate HPV-specific clones and E7-related motifs expanded in tumor.

Germline CDR1 reads MGHRA; CDR2 reads YSYEKL. The CDR3 sequence is 19 residues long. The ends lost 0 bases at V and 1 base at J; junction bases unmatched: 11. Repertoires were sampled repeatedly during chemoradiotherapy. The repertoire was sequenced with immunoSEQ multiplex PCR; TCRdb's copy has only in-frame clones and lacks some. The table lists about 19,000 clones, roughly 80% of them singletons. V gene TRBV4-1 combines with J gene TRBJ2-3; 9 nucleotides align to TRBD2. The sample in question was blood, obtained from a patient who underwent chemoradiotherapy. This TCR was recovered from a human donor with HPV-associated anogenital cancer. CDR3 sequence (DNA): TGCGCCAGCAGCCAAGAGGGGAGCGGGGGGACCTGGGGCACAGATACGCAGTATTTT. As protein: CASSQEGSGGTWGTDTQYF.